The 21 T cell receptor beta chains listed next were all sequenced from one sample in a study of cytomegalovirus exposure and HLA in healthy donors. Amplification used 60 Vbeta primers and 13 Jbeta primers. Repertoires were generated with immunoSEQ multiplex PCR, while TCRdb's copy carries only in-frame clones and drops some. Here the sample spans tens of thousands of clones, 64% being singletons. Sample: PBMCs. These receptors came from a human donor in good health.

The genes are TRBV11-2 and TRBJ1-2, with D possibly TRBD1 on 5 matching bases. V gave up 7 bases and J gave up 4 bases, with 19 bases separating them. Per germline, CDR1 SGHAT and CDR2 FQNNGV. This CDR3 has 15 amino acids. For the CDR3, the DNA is TGTGCCAGCACCCCCCCGGGTAGGGGCCGCTATGGCTACACCTTC. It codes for CASTPPGRGRYGYTF.

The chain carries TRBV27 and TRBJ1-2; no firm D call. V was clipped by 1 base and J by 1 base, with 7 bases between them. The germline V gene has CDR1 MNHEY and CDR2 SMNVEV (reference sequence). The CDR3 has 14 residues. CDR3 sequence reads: CASSLLRSNYGYTF. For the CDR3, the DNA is TGTGCCAGCAGTTTATTAAGGAGTAACTATGGCTACACCTTC.

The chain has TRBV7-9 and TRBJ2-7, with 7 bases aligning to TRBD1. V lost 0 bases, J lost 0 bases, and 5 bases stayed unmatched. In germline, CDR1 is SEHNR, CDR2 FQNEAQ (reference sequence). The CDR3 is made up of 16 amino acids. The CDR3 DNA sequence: TGTGCCAGCAGCTTAGCAGGGGGCCTCCTCTCCTACGAGCAGTACTTC. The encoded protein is CASSLAGGLLSYEQYF.

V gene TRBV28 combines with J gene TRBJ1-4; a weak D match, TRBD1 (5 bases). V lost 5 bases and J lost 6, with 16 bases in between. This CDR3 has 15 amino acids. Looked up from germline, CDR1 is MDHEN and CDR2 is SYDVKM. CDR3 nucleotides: TGTGCCAGCAGTATCCTGAGGGGCGGGGATGAAAAACTGTTTTTT. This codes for CASSILRGGDEKLFF.

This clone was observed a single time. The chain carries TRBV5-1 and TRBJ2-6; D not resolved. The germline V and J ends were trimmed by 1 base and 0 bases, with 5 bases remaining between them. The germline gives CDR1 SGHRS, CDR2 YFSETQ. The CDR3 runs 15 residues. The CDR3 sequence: CASSLISSGANVLTF. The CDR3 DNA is TGCGCCAGCAGCTTGATCAGCTCTGGGGCCAACGTCCTGACTTTC.

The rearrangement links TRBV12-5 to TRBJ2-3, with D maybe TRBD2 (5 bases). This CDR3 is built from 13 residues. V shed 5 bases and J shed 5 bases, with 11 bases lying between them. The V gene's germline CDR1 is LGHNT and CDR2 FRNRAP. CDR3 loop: CASGPGLVDTQYF. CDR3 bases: TGTGCTAGTGGTCCTGGACTGGTAGATACGCAGTATTTT.

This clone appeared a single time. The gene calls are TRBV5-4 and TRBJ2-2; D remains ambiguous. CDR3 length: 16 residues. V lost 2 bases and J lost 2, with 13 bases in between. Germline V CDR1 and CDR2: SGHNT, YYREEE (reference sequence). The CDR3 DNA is TGTGCCAGCAGCTTACAGTCTGTTCCTAACACCGGGGAGCTGTTTTTT. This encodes CASSLQSVPNTGELFF. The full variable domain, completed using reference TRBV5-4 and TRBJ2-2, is ETGVTQSPTHLIKTRGQQVTLRCSSQSGHNTVSWYQQALGQGPQFIFQYYREEENGRGNFPPRFSGLQFPNYSSELNVNALELDDSALYLCASSLQSVPNTGELFFGEGSRLTVL.

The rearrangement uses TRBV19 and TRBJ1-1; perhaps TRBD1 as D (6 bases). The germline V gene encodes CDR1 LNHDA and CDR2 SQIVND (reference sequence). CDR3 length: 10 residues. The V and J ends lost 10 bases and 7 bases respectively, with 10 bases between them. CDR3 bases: TGTGCCACTCAACAGGGTGAAGCTTTCTTT. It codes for CATQQGEAFF. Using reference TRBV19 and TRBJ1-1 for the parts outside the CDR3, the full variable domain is DGGITQSPKYLFRKEGQNVTLSCEQNLNHDAMYWYRQDPGQGLRLIYYSQIVNDFQKGDIAEGYSVSREKKESFPLTVTSAQKNPTAFYLCATQQGEAFFGQGTRLTVV.

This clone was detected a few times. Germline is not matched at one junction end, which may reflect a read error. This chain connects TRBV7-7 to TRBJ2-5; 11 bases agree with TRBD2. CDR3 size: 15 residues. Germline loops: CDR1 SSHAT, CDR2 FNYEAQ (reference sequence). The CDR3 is CASSLAGGPWETQYF. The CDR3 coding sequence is TGTGCTAGCAGCTTAGCGGGGGGGCCGTGGGAGACCCAGTACTTC.

The CDR3 DNA follows: TGCGCCAGCGGGAGACAGGGAGCTCTTCAAGAGACCCAGTACTTC. As protein: CASGRQGALQETQYF. The chain has TRBV5-1 and TRBJ2-5, with 7 bases fitting TRBD1. V dropped 7 bases and J dropped 2; count of bases not matched to a gene: 11. This CDR3 is 15 amino acids long. The germline CDR1 and CDR2 sequences are SGHRS and YFSETQ.

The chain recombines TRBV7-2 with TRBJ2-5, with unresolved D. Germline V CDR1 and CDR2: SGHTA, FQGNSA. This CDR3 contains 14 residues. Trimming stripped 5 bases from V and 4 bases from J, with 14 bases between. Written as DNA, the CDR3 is TGTGCCAGCAGCCGATACAGTTCCCGAGAGACCCAGTACTTC. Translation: CASSRYSSRETQYF.

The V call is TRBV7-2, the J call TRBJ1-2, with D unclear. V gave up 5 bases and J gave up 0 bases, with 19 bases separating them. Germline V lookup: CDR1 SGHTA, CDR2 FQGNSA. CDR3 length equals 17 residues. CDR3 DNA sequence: TGTGCCAGCAGCCCAGCCGGGATGGAGGGATCTAACTATGGCTACACCTTC. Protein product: CASSPAGMEGSNYGYTF.

CDR3 nucleotides: TGTGCCAGCAGTTTAGGCTTTGGTAGCGGGGGGAGAGATACGCAGTATTTT. Its protein product is CASSLGFGSGGRDTQYF. The V gene is TRBV27, the J gene TRBJ2-3, with 10 bases matching TRBD2. The J segment lost 5 bases and the V segment lost 2 bases, leaving 10 bases of the junction unmatched. Germline V CDR1 and CDR2: MNHEY, SMNVEV (reference sequence). The CDR3 sequence is 17 residues long.

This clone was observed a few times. CDR3 DNA sequence: TGTGCCAGCAGTTCTCTTAGCGGGGGGGCGTACGAGCAGTACTTC. It yields the protein CASSSLSGGAYEQYF. This sequence joins TRBV6-5 and TRBJ2-7, with 11 positions matching TRBD2. J was trimmed by 4 bases and V by 4 bases; bases with no gene match: 6. This CDR3 spans 15 amino acids. CDR1 and CDR2 (germline): MNHEY, SVGAGI.

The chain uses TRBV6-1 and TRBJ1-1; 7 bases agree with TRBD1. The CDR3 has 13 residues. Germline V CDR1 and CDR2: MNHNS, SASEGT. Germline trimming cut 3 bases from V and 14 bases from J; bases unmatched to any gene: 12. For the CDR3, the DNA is TGTGCCAGCAGTGACGGGGTAGGGGGCGCACGATTCTTT. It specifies CASSDGVGGARFF.

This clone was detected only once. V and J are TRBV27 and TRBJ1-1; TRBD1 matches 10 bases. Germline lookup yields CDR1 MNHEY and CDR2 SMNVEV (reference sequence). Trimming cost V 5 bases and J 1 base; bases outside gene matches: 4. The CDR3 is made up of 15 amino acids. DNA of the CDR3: TGTGCCAGCAGTACCCGACAGGGGGCGAACACTGAAGCTTTCTTT. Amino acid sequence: CASSTRQGANTEAFF.

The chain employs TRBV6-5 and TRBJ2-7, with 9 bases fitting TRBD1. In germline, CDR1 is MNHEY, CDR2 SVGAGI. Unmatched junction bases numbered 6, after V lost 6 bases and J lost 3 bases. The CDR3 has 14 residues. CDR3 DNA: TGTGCCAGCAGGTCGGACAGGGGAGGCTACGAGCAGTACTTC. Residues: CASRSDRGGYEQYF.

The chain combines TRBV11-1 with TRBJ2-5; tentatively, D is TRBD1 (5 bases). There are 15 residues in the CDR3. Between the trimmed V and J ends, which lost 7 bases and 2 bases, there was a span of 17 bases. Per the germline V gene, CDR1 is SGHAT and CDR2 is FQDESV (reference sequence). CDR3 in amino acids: CASTKRSRAQETQYF. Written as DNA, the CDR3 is TGTGCCAGCACCAAGAGGTCCAGGGCACAAGAGACCCAGTACTTC.

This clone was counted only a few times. CDR3 protein: CSAMNTEAFF. In nucleotides, the CDR3 is TGCAGTGCCATGAACACTGAAGCTTTCTTT. This rearrangement joins TRBV20-1 to TRBJ1-1; D is uncertain. Germline loops: CDR1 DFQATT, CDR2 SNEGSKA (reference sequence). V dropped 6 bases and J dropped 0 bases, with 2 bases sitting between them. The CDR3 sequence is 10 residues long.

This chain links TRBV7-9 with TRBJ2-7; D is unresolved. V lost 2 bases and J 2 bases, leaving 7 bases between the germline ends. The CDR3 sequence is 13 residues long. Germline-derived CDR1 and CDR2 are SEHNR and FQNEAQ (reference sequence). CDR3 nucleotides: TGTGCCAGCAGCTTAAGTCAGACCTACGAGCAGTACTTC. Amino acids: CASSLSQTYEQYF.

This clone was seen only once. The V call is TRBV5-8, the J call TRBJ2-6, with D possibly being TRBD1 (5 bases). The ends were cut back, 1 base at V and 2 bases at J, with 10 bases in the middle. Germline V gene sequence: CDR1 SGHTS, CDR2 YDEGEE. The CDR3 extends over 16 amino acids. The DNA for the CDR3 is TGTGCCAGCAGCTTGCCAGGGTATACTGGGGCCAACGTCCTGACTTTC. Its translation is CASSLPGYTGANVLTF.